Following are 29 T cell receptor beta chains from one sample sequenced in a study of T cell repertoires in cytomegalovirus infection. TCRdb analysed the reads with MiXCR anew, one entry per CDR3 protein. The table lists 250,000 to 300,000 distinct CDR3 sequences, under 30% of them singletons. Material: PBMCs. The receptors stem from a human donor in good health (CMV status not recorded). Some clones in this sample may be carry-over from other donors' samples.

This clonotype has just one count. The chain employs TRBV20-1 and TRBJ1-2, with D perhaps matching TRBD1 (5 bases). The CDR3 sequence is 12 residues long. V was trimmed by 0 bases and J by 3 bases, leaving 5 bases between them. Per the germline V gene, CDR1 is DFQATT and CDR2 is SNEGSKA (reference sequence). CDR3 in DNA: TGCAGTGCTAGAGACAGGGACTATGGCTACACCTTC. It translates to CSARDRDYGYTF.

Many counts were recorded for this clonotype. The chain couples TRBV7-2 to TRBJ2-7; no clear D gene. The CDR3 is 19 residues long. V was cut by 1 base and J by 2 bases, with 24 bases left in between. Germline V gene sequence: CDR1 SGHTA, CDR2 FQGNSA. CDR3 sequence: CASSLGGGVPYNPTYEQYF. In DNA, the CDR3 is TGTGCCAGCAGCTTAGGGGGTGGGGTACCGTACAACCCCACCTACGAGCAGTACTTC.

The genes are TRBV5-5 and TRBJ2-4, with 7 bases aligning to TRBD2. V was clipped by 2 bases and J by 10 bases; unmatched bases: 9. CDR3 length: 14 residues. Germline V CDR1 and CDR2: SGHKS, YYEKEE (reference sequence). Here the CDR3 DNA reads TGTGCCAGCAGCTTAAGCGGGGCGGCAGGGATTCAGTACTTC. Protein: CASSLSGAAGIQYF.

This clonotype has only a few counts. This sequence joins TRBV7-2 and TRBJ2-7; no clear D. The CDR3 is 14 amino acids. V lost 5 bases, J lost 0 bases, and 11 bases lay in between. Per germline, CDR1 SGHTA and CDR2 FQGNSA. The CDR3 reads CASSPLQDSYEQYF. The CDR3 DNA is TGTGCCAGCAGCCCTCTGCAAGACTCCTACGAGCAGTACTTC.

This clonotype was counted many times. The rearrangement joins TRBV10-2 to TRBJ2-1, with D possibly being TRBD1 or TRBD2 (5 bases each). Trimming took 10 bases from V and 9 from J, leaving 25 bases between them. This CDR3 comprises 15 residues. From germline, CDR1 is WSHSY and CDR2 SAAADI. The CDR3 region has the DNA TGCGCCACCACTCGAGTGTCGGCCGAGAGGGGTGAGCAGTTCTTC. As protein: CATTRVSAERGEQFF.

This clonotype was counted a few times. V and J are TRBV14 and TRBJ2-1; D ambiguous. CDR1 is SGHDN and CDR2 is FVKESK in the germline V gene. The CDR3 sequence is 13 residues long. Trimming took off 3 bases at V and 2 bases at J, with 5 bases between the two ends. The CDR3 sequence is CASSHGPYNEQFF. The CDR3, as DNA: TGTGCCAGCAGCCACGGACCCTACAATGAGCAGTTCTTC.

As regards this clonotype: With a much larger clone just one base away, this may be a read error. The chain uses TRBV7-2 and TRBJ2-7; D remains unclear. This CDR3 contains 11 residues. Germline loops: CDR1 SGHTA, CDR2 FQGNSA. CDR3 DNA: TGTGCCAGCGAGGCTTCCTACGAGCAGCACTTC. Translation: CASEASYEQHF. Full variable domain (outside the CDR3, taken from reference TRBV7-2 and TRBJ2-7): GAGVSQSPSNKVTEKGKDVELRCDPISGHTALYWYRQSLGQGLEFLIYFQGNSAPDKSGLPSDRFSAERTGGSVSTLTIQRTQQEDSAVYLCASEASYEQHFGPGTRLTVT.

This clonotype was seen many times. The chain uses TRBV7-2 and TRBJ2-3; tentative D call: TRBD1 (6 bases). The CDR3 consists of 13 residues. V dropped 6 bases and J dropped 4 bases, with 11 bases sitting between them. Germline CDR1 is SGHTA and CDR2 is FQGNSA. The CDR3 nucleotides are TGTGCCAGCAGGAAGACAGGAGCAGATACGCAGTATTTT. Amino acid sequence: CASRKTGADTQYF.

The rearrangement links TRBV7-2 to TRBJ2-7; the match to TRBD1 covers 7 bases. The germline V gene has CDR1 SGHTA and CDR2 FQGNSA. V shed 2 bases, J shed 2 bases, and the junction held 6 bases outside the gene matches. CDR3 size: 15 residues. CDR3 amino acids: CASSLFGTETYEQYF. CDR3 bases: TGTGCCAGCAGCTTATTTGGGACAGAAACCTACGAGCAGTACTTC.

The chain recombines TRBV28 with TRBJ1-4; D is unresolved. Germline CDR1 reads MDHEN; CDR2 reads SYDVKM. CDR3 length: 14 residues. The V gene lost 1 base and the J gene lost 8 bases, with 11 bases spanning the gap. CDR3 in amino acids: CASSLYAGEEKLFF. The CDR3 coding sequence is TGTGCCAGCAGTTTATACGCGGGAGAGGAAAAACTGTTTTTT.

This rearrangement joins TRBV2 to TRBJ2-1; TRBD1 is a possible D gene (6 bases). The ends were cut back, 5 bases at V and 0 bases at J, with 11 bases in the middle. The CDR3 consists of 15 residues. The germline gives CDR1 SNHLY, CDR2 FYNNEI. CDR3 sequence: CASSNTGSSYNEQFF. The CDR3 DNA is TGTGCCAGCAGTAACACAGGGAGCTCCTACAATGAGCAGTTCTTC.

There are many counts of this clonotype. This chain links TRBV5-4 with TRBJ2-1; 7 nucleotides match TRBD2. The CDR3 runs 16 residues. The V and J ends lost 4 bases and 6 bases, in that order; junction bases with no gene match: 13. The germline gives CDR1 SGHNT, CDR2 YYREEE (reference sequence). The CDR3 is CASSDVSGGYLNEQFF. The CDR3 DNA follows: TGTGCCAGCAGCGACGTATCGGGAGGCTACCTCAATGAGCAGTTCTTC.

This clonotype was recorded many times. V usage is TRBV7-8 and J usage is TRBJ1-2, with 8 bases that match TRBD1. The CDR3 is 16 residues long. From germline, CDR1 is SGHVS and CDR2 FQNEAQ. The J segment lost 4 bases and the V segment lost 1 base, leaving 8 bases of the junction unmatched. CDR3 coding DNA: TGTGCCAGCAGCTTAGTCGGACAGGGTGGGGGCTATGGCTACACCTTC. Translating gives CASSLVGQGGGYGYTF.

This sequence joins TRBV28 and TRBJ2-1; tentative D call: TRBD1 (6 bases). Germline-derived CDR1 and CDR2 are MDHEN and SYDVKM. The CDR3 is 14 residues long. The V end lost 5 bases, the J end lost 10 bases, and 18 bases lay between the germline ends. Here the CDR3 reads CASSLGTLPLEQFF. CDR3 bases: TGTGCCAGCAGTCTGGGGACACTACCCTTAGAGCAGTTCTTC.

V usage is TRBV28 and J usage is TRBJ1-2, with a tentative D call TRBD1 (5 bases). Trimming left V 8 bases short and J 8 bases short, with 15 bases between. Looked up from germline, CDR1 is MDHEN and CDR2 is SYDVKM. The CDR3 consists of 12 residues. DNA for the CDR3: TGTGCCAGCGCCCCCCCGGGGGAGGGCTACACCTTC. Translated: CASAPPGEGYTF.

This clonotype was seen more than once but under ten times. The chain couples TRBV24-1 to TRBJ2-2; TRBD1 matches at 10 bases. CDR1 KGHDR and CDR2 SFDVKD come from the germline V gene. This CDR3 region has 16 residues. V trimming: 2 bases; J trimming: 3 bases; junction bases outside the gene matches: 2. CDR3 DNA sequence: TGTGCCACCAGTGATTCGGGACAGGGGCACACCGGGGAGCTGTTTTTT. Translating gives CATSDSGQGHTGELFF.

This clonotype was counted between two and nine times. The chain couples TRBV7-2 to TRBJ1-1; perhaps TRBD1 as D (6 bases). The CDR3 sequence is 14 residues long. With 4 bases removed from V and 4 bases from J, the gap between germline ends came to 13 bases. In germline, CDR1 is SGHTA, CDR2 FQGNSA. CDR3 bases: TGTGCCAGCAGCTCACAGGGTTTGGGCACTGAAGCTTTCTTT. It yields the protein CASSSQGLGTEAFF.

The chain has TRBV10-3 and TRBJ2-6, with D uncertain. CDR3 size: 14 residues. V lost 8 bases to trimming and J lost 0 bases, with 8 bases between them. Germline assignment: CDR1 ENHRY and CDR2 SYGVKD. Here the CDR3 reads CAIGPTSGANVLTF. In DNA form, the CDR3 reads TGTGCCATCGGACCCACCTCTGGGGCCAACGTCCTGACTTTC.

This clonotype was detected ten times or more. The J gene is TRBJ2-1, the V gene TRBV7-2; no clear D. The V end was cut by 3 bases, the J end by 0 bases, with 15 bases between. This CDR3 has 17 amino acids. Germline-derived CDR1 and CDR2 are SGHTA and FQGNSA. The CDR3: CASSFAPTGISYNEQFF. The CDR3 nucleotides read TGTGCCAGCAGCTTCGCCCCGACTGGAATCTCCTACAATGAGCAGTTCTTC.

The rearrangement links TRBV29-1 to TRBJ2-3, with 7 bases that match TRBD2. Germline lookup yields CDR1 SQVTM and CDR2 ANQGSEA. The CDR3 has 14 residues. V trimming: 6 bases; J trimming: 3 bases; junction bases outside the gene matches: 9. The DNA for the CDR3 is TGCAGCGTGGTAGCGGGTTTTATAACAGATACGCAGTATTTT. It yields the protein CSVVAGFITDTQYF.

The rearrangement joins TRBV19 to TRBJ2-5, with D perhaps matching TRBD2 (6 bases). The CDR3 length is 16 residues. Deletions cut 3 bases from V and 2 bases from J, with 16 bases between. Germline CDR1 reads LNHDA; CDR2 reads SQIVND (reference sequence). The CDR3 nucleotides are TGTGCCAGTAGTATCGTTTCGGGACTGTCACAAGAGACCCAGTACTTC. Translated, it gives CASSIVSGLSQETQYF.

This clonotype occurred a few times. The V call is TRBV28, the J call TRBJ1-3; TRBD1 might be the D (5 bases). The V end lost 4 bases, the J end lost 0 bases, and 10 bases lay between the germline ends. Germline V CDR1 and CDR2: MDHEN, SYDVKM. This CDR3 is 15 amino acids long. CDR3: CASSSRGGSGNTIYF. CDR3 bases: TGTGCCAGCAGTTCCCGGGGGGGCTCTGGAAACACCATATATTTT.

This clonotype came up many times. This chain connects TRBV7-6 to TRBJ2-3, with 8 bases aligning to TRBD2. V trimming: 1 base; J trimming: 4 bases; junction bases outside the gene matches: 13. Germline values: CDR1 SGHVS, CDR2 FNYEAQ. The CDR3 covers 18 residues. CDR3 in DNA: TGTGCCAGCAGCTTAGGCGCCCACCGGGGGGGCCAAGCAGATACGCAGTATTTT. Encoded protein: CASSLGAHRGGQADTQYF.

The sample holds a few counts of this clonotype. The V and J genes are TRBV28 and TRBJ2-5; 14 bases match TRBD2. Germline trimming cut 9 bases from V and 4 bases from J; bases unmatched to any gene: 7. There are 15 residues in the CDR3. The germline gives CDR1 MDHEN, CDR2 SYDVKM. This chain's CDR3 is CASGLAGGGRETQYF. CDR3 sequence (DNA): TGTGCCAGTGGACTAGCGGGAGGTGGTCGAGAGACCCAGTACTTC.

This clonotype was recorded a few times. The genes are TRBV7-8 and TRBJ2-5; D uncertain. The CDR3 runs 14 residues. V lost 3 bases and J 5 bases, leaving 13 bases between the germline ends. Germline values: CDR1 SGHVS, CDR2 FQNEAQ. The CDR3 DNA reads as TGTGCCAGCAGCTTCAAAGACGCTGTGGAGACCCAGTACTTC. Its protein is CASSFKDAVETQYF.

The V call is TRBV20-1, the J call TRBJ1-5; no clear D gene. The germline V and J ends were trimmed by 3 bases and 7 bases, with 13 bases remaining between them. The CDR3 has 13 residues. CDR1 and CDR2 (germline): DFQATT, SNEGSKA (reference sequence). In DNA, the CDR3 is TGCAGTGCTAGTGTGGGCGGAGGGCAGCCCCAGCATTTT. Residues: CSASVGGGQPQHF.

The V gene is TRBV4-1, the J gene TRBJ1-1; tentative D call: TRBD1 (6 bases). Deletions cut 2 bases from V and 7 bases from J, with 11 bases between. The CDR3 loop spans 13 amino acids. Per germline, CDR1 MGHRA and CDR2 YSYEKL. The CDR3 sequence is CASSQSTGIEAFF. The CDR3 coding sequence is TGCGCCAGCAGCCAAAGTACAGGGATTGAAGCTTTCTTT.

This clonotype was detected once. The chain uses TRBV20-1 and TRBJ2-7; 10 bases align to TRBD1. J was trimmed by 3 bases and V by 4 bases; bases with no gene match: 6. The CDR3 sequence is 14 residues long. CDR1 and CDR2 (germline): DFQATT, SNEGSKA (reference sequence). The CDR3 reads CSATSGQGFYEQYF. CDR3 sequence (DNA): TGCAGTGCTACTTCGGGACAGGGGTTCTACGAGCAGTACTTC.

This sequence joins TRBV12-3 or TRBV12-4 and TRBJ2-5, with a weak D call TRBD2 (5 bases). The CDR3 is 15 residues long. Trimming pared 0 bases from V and 4 bases from J, leaving 12 bases between. The CDR3 region is CASSLAGLGGETQYF. In DNA form, the CDR3 reads TGTGCCAGCAGTTTAGCTGGCCTTGGAGGAGAGACCCAGTACTTC.